The 14 T cell receptor beta chains below all came from one sample that was sequenced in a study of blood T cell repertoires in COVID-19. TCRdb's copy holds only in-frame clones and misses some; the assay was immunoSEQ multiplex PCR. The sample lists 270,000 or so clones; about 80% were seen once. What was sequenced was PBMCs or T cells enriched from blood (not recorded which). The source is a man between 50 and 59 years old who had recovered from COVID-19.

The V call is TRBV18, the J call TRBJ2-5, with TRBD1 matching over 10 bases. Per the germline V gene, CDR1 is KGHSH and CDR2 is LQKENI. This CDR3 is 16 amino acids long. J gave up 3 bases and V 5 bases, and 9 bases lay outside the gene matches. The CDR3: CASSFSGTGVKETQYF. The CDR3 DNA reads TGTGCCAGCTCATTCTCCGGGACAGGGGTAAAAGAGACCCAGTACTTC.

The chain couples TRBV5-1 to TRBJ1-2; tentative D call: TRBD1 (5 bases). Per germline, CDR1 SGHRS and CDR2 YFSETQ. V lost 7 bases and J lost 3, with 10 bases in between. This CDR3 region has 12 residues. The CDR3, as DNA: TGCGCCAGCCGAGAGACAGACTATGGCTACACCTTC. It is translated as CASRETDYGYTF.

This clone appeared a single time. V is TRBV11-2 and J is TRBJ2-5; 8 bases line up with TRBD2. CDR1 and CDR2 (germline): SGHAT, FQNNGV. This CDR3 is built from 16 residues. With 5 bases clipped from V and 2 bases from J, the junction kept 10 bases outside the gene matches. The CDR3 DNA follows: TGTGCCAGCAGCAGCCATATACTAGCGGCGCAAGAGACCCAGTACTTC. Translated: CASSSHILAAQETQYF.

CDR3 DNA sequence: TGCAGCGTTGTAATAGGCCGAGAGGGGGCCCAGTACTTC. Amino acid sequence: CSVVIGREGAQYF. The gene calls are TRBV29-1 and TRBJ2-5; tentative D call: TRBD1 (6 bases). This CDR3 is built from 13 residues. In germline, CDR1 is SQVTM, CDR2 ANQGSEA. V lost 4 bases and J lost 9, with 18 bases in between.

J is TRBJ1-1 and V is TRBV9, with 8 bases lining up with TRBD1. The trim removed 2 bases at V and 4 bases at J, leaving 4 bases unmatched. Germline loops: CDR1 SGDLS, CDR2 YYNGEE. The CDR3 consists of 14 residues. The CDR3 region is CASSVGRGLTEAFF. The CDR3 region has the DNA TGTGCCAGCAGCGTGGGCAGGGGGCTCACTGAAGCTTTCTTT.

This sequence joins TRBV19 and TRBJ2-1, with 10 nucleotides matching TRBD1. V dropped 7 bases and J dropped 12; count of bases not matched to a gene: 15. The CDR3 spans 15 residues. The germline V gene encodes CDR1 LNHDA and CDR2 SQIVND (reference sequence). The CDR3 spells CASNVGQGGGPGQFF. The CDR3 DNA reads TGTGCCAGTAACGTCGGACAGGGGGGAGGGCCGGGGCAGTTCTTC.

The rearrangement joins TRBV27 to TRBJ1-3, with 7 bases matching TRBD1. J gave up 0 bases and V 6 bases, and 5 bases lay outside the gene matches. The CDR3 covers 15 residues. Germline loops: CDR1 MNHEY, CDR2 SMNVEV (reference sequence). The CDR3 here is CASSTGAASGNTIYF. Written as DNA, the CDR3 is TGTGCCAGCAGCACAGGGGCAGCCTCTGGAAACACCATATATTTT.

CDR3 in DNA: TGTGCCAGCAGGGCCGAGGACAGGGGGCCAGAAAAACTGTTTTTT. The encoded protein is CASRAEDRGPEKLFF. The chain joins TRBV27 to TRBJ1-4, with 11 nucleotides matching TRBD1. Germline lookup yields CDR1 MNHEY and CDR2 SMNVEV (reference sequence). The CDR3 runs 15 residues. With 6 bases clipped from V and 8 bases from J, the junction kept 8 bases outside the gene matches.

The CDR3 DNA sequence: TGTGCCAGCAGGGGGGCGTTGAGCAATCAGCCCCAGCATTTT. This translates into CASRGALSNQPQHF. This chain connects TRBV7-9 to TRBJ1-5; D is possibly TRBD1 (6 bases). V was clipped by 6 bases and J by 1 base, with 10 bases between them. Germline V gene data show CDR1 as SEHNR and CDR2 as FQNEAQ (reference sequence). CDR3 length equals 14 residues. The whole variable domain, remainder taken from reference TRBV7-9 and TRBJ1-5, is DTGVSQNPRHKITKRGQNVTFRCDPISEHNRLYWYRQTLGQGPEFLTYFQNEAQLEKSRLLSDRFSAERPKGSFSTLEIQRTEQGDSAMYLCASRGALSNQPQHFGDGTRLSIL.

CDR3 sequence reads: CASSTTGGSYNSPLHF. The CDR3 DNA reads as TGCGCCAGCAGCACGACAGGAGGCTCCTATAATTCACCCCTCCACTTT. This chain connects TRBV5-1 to TRBJ1-6, with a possible D match to TRBD1 (6 bases). There are 16 residues in the CDR3. V was shortened by 4 bases and J by 0 bases, with 11 bases between the two germline ends. Germline CDR1 reads SGHRS; CDR2 reads YFSETQ. Using reference TRBV5-1 and TRBJ1-6 for the parts outside the CDR3, the full variable domain is KAGVTQTPRYLIKTRGQQVTLSCSPISGHRSVSWYQQTPGQGLQFLFEYFSETQRNKGNFPGRFSGRQFSNSRSEMNVSTLELGDSALYLCASSTTGGSYNSPLHFGNGTRLTVT.

This clone was seen a single time. CDR3 region: CASSLAGQGATYNEQFF. CDR3 coding DNA: TGTGCCAGCAGTTTAGCGGGACAGGGGGCTACCTACAATGAGCAGTTCTTC. J is TRBJ2-1 and V is TRBV27; 12 bases are shared with TRBD1. The CDR3 totals 17 residues. V gave up 2 bases and J gave up 2 bases; unmatched junction bases: 4. CDR1 and CDR2 from the germline V gene are MNHEY and SMNVEV (reference sequence).

The rearrangement uses TRBV4-1 and TRBJ1-2, with unresolved D. V dropped 0 bases and J dropped 4 bases, with 9 bases sitting between them. The CDR3 runs to 14 residues. The germline CDR1 and CDR2 sequences are MGHRA and YSYEKL. The CDR3 region is CASSQDGGLYGYTF. The CDR3 nucleotides are TGCGCCAGCAGCCAAGATGGAGGACTCTATGGCTACACCTTC.

The chain is built from TRBV2 and TRBJ1-1; 10 nucleotides line up with TRBD1. The CDR3 has 14 residues. Germline assignment: CDR1 SNHLY and CDR2 FYNNEI. The V and J ends lost 2 bases and 5 bases, in that order; junction bases with no gene match: 2. The CDR3 sequence: CASSERDRGTEAFF. The CDR3 nucleotides are TGTGCCAGCAGTGAAAGGGACAGGGGTACTGAAGCTTTCTTT.

The CDR3 loop reads CASSQVYGTYNEQFF. CDR3 nucleotide sequence: TGTGCCAGCAGCCAAGTATACGGGACCTACAATGAGCAGTTCTTC. This chain connects TRBV14 to TRBJ2-1; a possible D gene is TRBD2 (5 bases). Germline assignment: CDR1 SGHDN and CDR2 FVKESK. V was shortened by 1 base and J by 2 bases, with 9 bases between the two germline ends. The CDR3 runs 15 residues.